The following is a T cell receptor (beta chain) sequence with its context. V was shortened by 0 bases and J by 2 bases, with 11 bases between the two germline ends. Germline CDR1 and CDR2: KGHSH and LQKENI. The CDR3 length is 15 residues. This entry belongs to a study of T cell changes during pregnancy in multiple sclerosis. The method was immunoSEQ multiplex PCR; TCRdb's version includes in-frame clones alone and lacks a portion of them. This table holds some 67,000 clones, 92% found once. This clonotype originated in a female donor with multiple sclerosis, enrolled in a pregnancy study. The V call is TRBV18, the J call TRBJ2-7; the D is unclear. Sequencing was performed on peripheral blood, taken after pregnancy. CDR3 DNA: TGTGCCAGCTCACCACCTTTTCTTCCCGCCTACGAGCAGTACTTC. This encodes CASSPPFLPAYEQYF.